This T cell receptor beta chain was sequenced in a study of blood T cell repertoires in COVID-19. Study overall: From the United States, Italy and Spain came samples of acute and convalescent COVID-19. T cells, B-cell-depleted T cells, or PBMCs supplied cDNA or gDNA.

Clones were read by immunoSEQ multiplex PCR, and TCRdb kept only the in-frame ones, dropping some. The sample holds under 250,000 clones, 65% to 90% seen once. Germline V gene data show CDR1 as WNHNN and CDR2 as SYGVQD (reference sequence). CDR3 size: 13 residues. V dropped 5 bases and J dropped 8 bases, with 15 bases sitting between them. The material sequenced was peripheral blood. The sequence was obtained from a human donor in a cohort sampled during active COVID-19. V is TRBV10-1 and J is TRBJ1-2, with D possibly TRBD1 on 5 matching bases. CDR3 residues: CASSHSTTEGYTF. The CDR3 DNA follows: TGCGCCAGCAGTCACTCTACGACAGAAGGCTACACCTTC.